This TCR beta chain was observed in a study of T cell responses to AZD1222 COVID-19 vaccine (dated by TCRdb to the early 2020s). For context, the study as a whole: A total of over 230 trial participants underwent TCR sequencing, of whom nearly 210 received two doses of AZD1222 and about 25 received two doses of the MenACWY control vaccine. Trial participants were enrolled by age into 18-55, 56-69 and 70-plus year subgroups, with roughly 160, 29 and 62 TCR-sequenced participants respectively.

From its cysteine to its phenylalanine, the CDR3 spans 16 amino acids. The kept DNA is CDR3 alone, 48 bases in frame from the first base. CDR1 and CDR2 are read off the germline V gene (reference sequence) as MNHEY and SMNVEV. At the junction V is shortened by 5 bases and J by 2 bases; bases outside the gene matches: 9. Study-level results and caveats: Epitopes outside the regions mutated in the B.1.351 and B.1.1.7 variants were reportedly recognized by nearly half of the unique spike-specific TCRs. Vaccine-associated CD4 TCRs spanned the whole spike protein, with dominant responses in regions 160-218 and 743-854. Conclusions about previously exposed vaccinees are limited, since just 5 or 6 AZD1222 recipients were seropositive for SARS-CoV-2 at baseline. After two AZD1222 doses, spike-specific TCR breadth and depth were significantly higher than at day 0 and than in MenACWY recipients. Because no day 14 peak-response samples were available, the repertoires could be characterized only after the peak T cell response. Participants were mostly white British, with more females than males. The authors suggested clonal diversity may have been underestimated. The 56-69-year group was small, and its depth increase did not reach significance, likely because of low power.

Note on this clone: Its antigen is not yet known. Nothing much larger sits one base from this clone, and base qualities are not available.

The CDR3 regions of human TCRbeta chains were analyzed by immunosequencing. In the original analysis: Repertoire TCRs were checked for matches against a reference library of SARS-CoV-2-specific TCRs that had been generated using the MIRA antigen-specificity platform. Breadth was defined as the fraction of unique TCRs that were SARS-CoV-2-associated, and depth was defined as the fraction of total T cells that were SARS-CoV-2-associated. Using the MIRA data, each spike-specific TCR was mapped to the spike region that the TCR reacts to and placed in a CD4 or CD8 class. Log10-transformed breadth and depth values were compared by one-way ANOVA with Sidak's multiple comparisons tests. The source is immuneACCESS, and TCRdb retained only in-frame sequences with V and J called. Part of the clones is not carried over; for the studies checked, unresolved V genes explain less than half of this, and the remainder is unexplained. The D gene and trimming were derived from the DNA, and the V and J assignments and clone size from that table. Recorded for this sample are about 59,000 clones; roughly 89% of them occurred a single time. The top ten hold 6.1% of the sample.

What the time point label conveys for this sample: about 28 days (+/-7) after the second vaccine dose. AZD1222 recipients with second doses at about 4 weeks or about 12 weeks were pooled, because spike-specific TCR depth and breadth did not differ between schedules. Vaccinee samples were obtained from the UK trials COV001 and COV002, which included a single-blind randomized controlled phase 2/3 trial of AZD1222 (ChAdOx1 nCoV-19) in healthy adults. Trial participant PBMC samples were collected at day 0 and day 28 after the second dose for TCRbeta chain sequencing. The receptor was isolated from an adult who received the AZD1222 COVID-19 vaccine. The sequences come from peripheral blood, collected 28 days after the second AZD1222 dose. Recombination connected TRBV27 to TRBJ2-7, and 10 bases in between align with TRBD2. The nucleotide sequence reads TGTGCCAGCAGTCCACTAGCGGGGAAGACGCCCTACGAGCAGTACTTC. Its coded protein is CASSPLAGKTPYEQYF.